Sequencing of this TCR beta chain was carried out in a study of GPR56 and killer-like receptors on CD4 memory cells (dated by TCRdb to about 2019). In the study overall: The study proposed that progressive acquisition of KLRB1, KLRG1, GPR56 and then KLRF1 marks human CD4+ memory T-cell differentiation and cytokine production potential. The healthy blood donors were described in the study as age-matched to the liver disease patients, whose median age was nearly 70 years. The paper as a whole reports these results and caveats: Clones dominating late populations 4 and 5 were also found in early populations 1 and 2, and this finding was taken by the authors as evidence for linear differentiation. Diversity and similarity analyses were restricted to the 100 most expanded clones per population rather than full repertoires. Clonal frequency started low in the marker-negative population and rose progressively along the proposed pathway, while TCRbeta diversity decreased accordingly. Overlap of TCR repertoires was observed especially between the late populations 4 and 5, and partly population 3.

Of note for this clonotype: Its antigen is currently not known.

For sequencing, an Illumina HiSeq 2500 was employed. For construction of sequencing libraries, the recombined TCRbeta locus was amplified according to a previously published PCR protocol. In the source study's methods: Reads whose average quality score was below 30 were removed, and the reads that remained were processed with IMSEQ. Clonotypes were defined by Vbeta gene, Jbeta gene and CDR3 amino acid sequence. Repertoire overlap between populations was quantified with the Morisita-Horn index computed on the top 100 expanded clones. Renyi diversity profiles calculated on the top 100 expanded clones were used to evaluate clonal diversity. TCRdb reprocessed the reads and assigns one entry to each CDR3 protein sequence, leaving out DNA. The authors' filters were not applied to this entry. The table for this sample lists about 1,100 distinct CDR3 sequences. Of the sample, about a quarter is held by the ten largest clones.

Prior to TCRbeta sequencing, five KLR/GPR56-defined CD4+ populations were enriched by fluorescence-activated cell sorting. TCRbeta repertoires of five CD4+ T-cell subsets defined by KLRB1, KLRG1, GPR56 and KLRF1 expression were sequenced to test a linear memory differentiation pathway. TCR-sequenced cells came from peripheral blood of healthy control individuals, reported as five donors in the TCRbeta analysis figure. Heparinized peripheral blood was collected and all samples were processed within one hour of retrieval. Blood was diluted 1:2 in PBS, and peripheral blood mononuclear cells were then isolated from the diluted blood at room temperature by Biocoll density gradient centrifugation. Before flow sorting, CD4+ T cells were enriched from freshly isolated PBMCs by magnetic sorting with anti-CD4 MicroBeads. A BD FACSAria II was used to sort CD4+ T cells enriched from PBMCs of healthy donors according to marker expression. Surface staining used anti-KLRB1 clone 191B8, anti-KLRF1 clone 4A4.D10 and anti-KLRG1 clone REA261 antibodies from Miltenyi Biotec.

The CDR3 covers 16 residues, taking in both the cysteine and the phenylalanine. No DNA is recorded. As encoded in the germline V gene, CDR1 is SGHAT while CDR2 is FQNNGV. The chain links TRBV11-2 with TRBJ2-5; TCRdb's D gene call, TRBD2, goes unchecked for lack of DNA. The source is a human donor in good health. The sample taken for sequencing was memory CD4+ T cells from blood. The CDR3: CASSLSASGGGETQYF.